A single sample gave rise to the 20 T cell receptor beta chains below, sequenced in a study of T cells in narcolepsy. Profiling relied on immunoSEQ multiplex PCR, and the TCRdb table lists in-frame clones only, not all of them. The sample has about 27,000 clones, approximately 86% seen once. The sequenced material came from CD45RA- memory CD4+ T cells from PBMCs. The receptors were gathered from a human donor with narcolepsy.

The gene calls are TRBV10-3 and TRBJ1-2; 8 bases map to TRBD1. The junction had 7 bases not matched to a gene; V was cut back by 3 bases and J by 7 bases. Germline V gives CDR1 ENHRY, CDR2 SYGVKD. The CDR3 runs 14 residues. This CDR3 reads CAISDLGQGTGYTF. The DNA of the CDR3 is TGTGCCATCAGTGATCTAGGACAGGGTACTGGCTACACCTTC.

This chain connects TRBV28 to TRBJ2-1; 7 bases match TRBD1. With 4 bases clipped from V and 4 bases from J, the junction kept 10 bases outside the gene matches. The CDR3 has 16 residues. The germline CDR1 and CDR2 sequences are MDHEN and SYDVKM. The CDR3 coding sequence is TGTGCCAGCAGTTCGACAGGGCGTACAAGATACAATGAGCAGTTCTTC. Protein sequence: CASSSTGRTRYNEQFF.

CDR3 region: CASGQGAGEKLFF. The CDR3 DNA follows: TGCGCCAGTGGACAGGGGGCGGGTGAAAAACTGTTTTTT. V is TRBV10-2 and J is TRBJ1-4, with TRBD1 matching 11 bases. J lost 7 bases, V lost 9 bases, and 4 bases had no gene match. Germline V gene data show CDR1 as WSHSY and CDR2 as SAAADI. The CDR3 contains 13 residues.

This chain uses TRBV9 with TRBJ2-3; D unresolved. Trimming removed 4 bases at V and 3 bases at J, with 12 bases between. CDR3 length equals 14 residues. The germline V gene has CDR1 SGDLS and CDR2 YYNGEE. CDR3 protein: CASSPRAPTDTQYF. For the CDR3, the DNA is TGTGCCAGCAGCCCTCGGGCACCGACAGATACGCAGTATTTT.

The rearrangement joins TRBV10-2 to TRBJ2-4; D is possibly TRBD1 or TRBD2 (5 bases each). This CDR3 contains 12 residues. Trimming took off 6 bases at V and 5 bases at J, with 8 bases between the two ends. The germline CDR1 and CDR2 sequences are WSHSY and SAAADI. The CDR3 nucleotides are TGCGCCAGCAGCTTGGGACAAAACATTCAGTACTTC. Amino acids: CASSLGQNIQYF.

The chain joins TRBV5-4 to TRBJ2-3, with D possibly being TRBD2 (7 bases). CDR3 size: 14 residues. Germline CDR1 is SGHNT and CDR2 is YYREEE (reference sequence). Deletions cut 3 bases from V and 10 bases from J, with 18 bases between. CDR3 coding DNA: TGTGCCAGCAGCTCGGCGGGGGCCTCAGGGGCGCAGTATTTT. Protein product: CASSSAGASGAQYF.

The gene calls are TRBV19 and TRBJ2-5, with TRBD2 matching 9 bases. Germline-derived CDR1 and CDR2 are LNHDA and SQIVND (reference sequence). J lost 1 base, V lost 6 bases, and 6 bases had no gene match. The CDR3 has 15 amino acids. DNA for the CDR3: TGTGCCAGTAGCCCGAGACTAGCGGCCCAAGAGACCCAGTACTTC. It encodes CASSPRLAAQETQYF.

The V and J genes are TRBV7-9 and TRBJ2-7; D uncertain. With 5 bases removed from V and 0 bases from J, the gap between germline ends came to 11 bases. Germline V gene sequence: CDR1 SEHNR, CDR2 FQNEAQ (reference sequence). This CDR3 is built from 14 residues. CDR3 protein: CASSPRPSSYEQYF. Written as DNA, the CDR3 is TGTGCCAGCAGCCCACGGCCGAGCTCCTACGAGCAGTACTTC.

The chain combines TRBV5-5 with TRBJ1-2, with 8 bases that match TRBD1. This CDR3 is built from 15 residues. V shed 5 bases, J shed 8 bases, and the junction held 14 bases outside the gene matches. Germline V gene sequence: CDR1 SGHKS, CDR2 YYEKEE (reference sequence). This CDR3 reads CASRNPGTGLFGYTF. The CDR3 nucleotides read TGTGCCAGCAGGAATCCCGGGACAGGCCTTTTCGGCTACACCTTC.

This clone was seen only once. The rearrangement links TRBV18 to TRBJ1-2, with D possibly being TRBD1 (5 bases). This CDR3 is 12 amino acids long. CDR1 is KGHSH, CDR2 LQKENI, per germline. Trimming removed 6 bases from V and 5 bases from J, with 10 bases in between. This CDR3 is CASSPTEYGYTF. Here the CDR3 DNA reads TGTGCCAGCTCTCCGACAGAGTATGGCTACACCTTC.

The chain uses TRBV5-1 and TRBJ2-7; 8 nucleotides align to TRBD2. The CDR3 is 17 amino acids. Trimming removed 3 bases from V and 5 bases from J; junction bases left unmatched: 16. Germline V gives CDR1 SGHRS, CDR2 YFSETQ. CDR3 loop: CASSSPQTSGGANEQYF. In DNA, the CDR3 is TGCGCCAGCAGCTCCCCCCAAACTAGCGGAGGGGCCAACGAGCAGTACTTC.

This sequence joins TRBV5-4 and TRBJ1-1, with unresolved D. Looked up from germline, CDR1 is SGHNT and CDR2 is YYREEE (reference sequence). The CDR3 length is 15 residues. Trimming removed 3 bases from V and 0 bases from J, with 12 bases in between. This CDR3 reads CASSSRGVMNTEAFF. CDR3 nucleotides: TGTGCCAGCAGCTCCCGAGGAGTTATGAACACTGAAGCTTTCTTT. The full variable domain, in which reference TRBV5-4 and TRBJ1-1 provide the parts outside the CDR3, is ETGVTQSPTHLIKTRGQQVTLRCSSQSGHNTVSWYQQALGQGPQFIFQYYREEENGRGNFPPRFSGLQFPNYSSELNVNALELDDSALYLCASSSRGVMNTEAFFGQGTRLTVV.

In DNA form, the CDR3 reads TGTGCCAGCTCACCAAGTCGTGGGGCCGCCTCTGGGGCCAACGTCCTGACTTTC. Its translation is CASSPSRGAASGANVLTF. V gene TRBV18 combines with J gene TRBJ2-6; D may be TRBD1 (5 bases). Trimming took 2 bases from V and 0 from J, leaving 14 bases between them. Germline V gene sequence: CDR1 KGHSH, CDR2 LQKENI. The CDR3 runs to 18 residues.

This clone was counted between two and nine times. This chain joins TRBV4-1 and TRBJ2-1, with 9 bases lining up with TRBD2. This CDR3 has 17 amino acids. J gave up 4 bases and V 0 bases, and 7 bases lay outside the gene matches. Germline CDR1 reads MGHRA; CDR2 reads YSYEKL. The CDR3 bases are TGCGCCAGCAGCCAAGAGGAGCGGGGGGTGGTATACAATGAGCAGTTCTTC. Protein product: CASSQEERGVVYNEQFF.

This chain connects TRBV28 to TRBJ1-2; 9 bases are shared with TRBD1. The trim removed 8 bases at V and 8 bases at J, leaving 6 bases unmatched. Germline lookup yields CDR1 MDHEN and CDR2 SYDVKM. This CDR3 contains 12 residues. The CDR3 sequence is CASARQGVGYTF. The CDR3 coding sequence is TGTGCCAGCGCCCGACAGGGGGTGGGCTACACCTTC.

The chain recombines TRBV5-1 with TRBJ2-2; TRBD2 might be the D (6 bases). Trimming took 4 bases from V and 4 from J, leaving 17 bases between them. The germline V gene encodes CDR1 SGHRS and CDR2 YFSETQ. This CDR3 has 16 amino acids. CDR3 sequence reads: CASSPGTGSGTGELFF. In DNA, the CDR3 is TGCGCCAGCAGCCCTGGGACTGGGAGTGGCACCGGGGAGCTGTTTTTT. Complete variable domain (other parts from reference TRBV5-1 and TRBJ2-2): KAGVTQTPRYLIKTRGQQVTLSCSPISGHRSVSWYQQTPGQGLQFLFEYFSETQRNKGNFPGRFSGRQFSNSRSEMNVSTLELGDSALYLCASSPGTGSGTGELFFGEGSRLTVL.

The V gene is TRBV6-1, the J gene TRBJ2-3; TRBD2 matches 10 bases. The V gene end was trimmed by 7 bases and the J gene end by 4 bases; junction bases not matched to a gene: 5. CDR1 MNHNS and CDR2 SASEGT come from the germline V gene. The CDR3 is 14 residues long. CDR3 amino acids: CASNLAGVPDTQYF. CDR3 sequence (DNA): TGTGCCAGCAACCTAGCGGGGGTGCCAGATACGCAGTATTTT.

J is TRBJ1-2 and V is TRBV6-5; D is possibly TRBD1 (6 bases). V dropped 5 bases and J dropped 2 bases, with 9 bases sitting between them. Per the germline V gene, CDR1 is MNHEY and CDR2 is SVGAGI. There are 13 residues in the CDR3. The CDR3 coding sequence is TGTGCCAGCAGTCCGACAGGCAACTATGGCTACACCTTC. Translation gives CASSPTGNYGYTF.

V usage is TRBV18 and J usage is TRBJ1-2; D perhaps matches TRBD1 (5 bases). The CDR3 loop spans 13 amino acids. V lost 5 bases and J lost 4, with 11 bases in between. Germline lookup yields CDR1 KGHSH and CDR2 LQKENI. CDR3 nucleotide sequence: TGTGCCAGCTCAGCAGGGTCCTTCTATGGCTACACCTTC. Its protein is CASSAGSFYGYTF.

The chain uses TRBV6-5 and TRBJ1-3, with 7 bases aligning to TRBD1. The germline V gene encodes CDR1 MNHEY and CDR2 SVGAGI. The CDR3 sequence is 15 residues long. V dropped 0 bases and J dropped 4; count of bases not matched to a gene: 3. Here the CDR3 DNA reads TGTGCCAGCAGTTACTCGAGGGGACAGGGAAACACCATATATTTT. It is translated as CASSYSRGQGNTIYF.